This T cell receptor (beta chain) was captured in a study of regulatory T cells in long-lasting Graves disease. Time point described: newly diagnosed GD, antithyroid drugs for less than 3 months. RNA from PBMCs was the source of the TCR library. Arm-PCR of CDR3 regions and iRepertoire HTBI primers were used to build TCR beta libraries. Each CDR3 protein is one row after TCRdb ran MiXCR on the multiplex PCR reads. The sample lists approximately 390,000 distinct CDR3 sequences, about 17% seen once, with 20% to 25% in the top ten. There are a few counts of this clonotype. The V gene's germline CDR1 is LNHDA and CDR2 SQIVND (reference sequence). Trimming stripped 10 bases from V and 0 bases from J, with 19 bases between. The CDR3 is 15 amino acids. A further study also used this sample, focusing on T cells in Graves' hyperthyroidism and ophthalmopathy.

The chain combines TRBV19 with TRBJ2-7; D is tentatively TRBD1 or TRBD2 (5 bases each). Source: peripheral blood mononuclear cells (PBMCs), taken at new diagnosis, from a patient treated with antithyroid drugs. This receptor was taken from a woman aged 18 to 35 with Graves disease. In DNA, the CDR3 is TGTGCCACCAAACCGGGATCCCAGGGCTCCTACGAGCAGTACTTC. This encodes CATKPGSQGSYEQYF.